This entry lists 11 T cell receptor beta chains sequenced from one sample in a study of cytomegalovirus exposure and HLA in healthy donors. 13 Jbeta primers and 60 Vbeta primers were used for the PCR. The table came from immunoSEQ multiplex PCR; TCRdb's copy has only in-frame clones and leaves some out. The sample holds about 160,000 clones; 70% to 90% are singletons and the top ten take about 0.85%. Sample: PBMCs. The source is a woman in her 30s in good health and CMV-seronegative.

This chain connects TRBV6-5 to TRBJ1-1, with 8 positions matching TRBD1. Germline CDR1 MNHEY, CDR2 SVGAGI. V lost 5 bases, J lost 5 bases, and 4 bases stayed unmatched. The CDR3 is 13 amino acids. Here the CDR3 DNA reads TGTGCCAGCAGTAGACAGGGGACGACTGAAGCTTTCTTT. Protein: CASSRQGTTEAFF.

The chain combines TRBV25-1 with TRBJ1-1; TRBD1 aligns across 7 bases. Germline V gives CDR1 MGHDK, CDR2 SYGVNS. J lost 4 bases, V lost 3 bases, and 11 bases had no gene match. The CDR3 is 16 residues long. The CDR3 loop is CASSDENRGSSTEAFF. The CDR3 coding sequence is TGTGCCAGCAGTGACGAAAACAGGGGATCGAGCACTGAAGCTTTCTTT.

This clone was counted a single time. J is TRBJ2-7 and V is TRBV18, with TRBD2 as a possible D gene (5 bases). The germline gives CDR1 KGHSH, CDR2 LQKENI. The ends were cut back, 1 base at V and 2 bases at J, with 9 bases in the middle. The CDR3 extends over 14 amino acids. The CDR3 DNA sequence: TGTGCCAGCTCACCACGATCGACTACCTACGAGCAGTACTTC. It codes for CASSPRSTTYEQYF.

V is TRBV5-4 and J is TRBJ2-7, with D tentatively TRBD1 (5 bases). V lost 2 bases and J 6 bases, leaving 15 bases between the germline ends. CDR3 size: 14 residues. The germline gives CDR1 SGHNT, CDR2 YYREEE (reference sequence). CDR3 DNA: TGTGCCAGCAGCTTTCTGGACATTACGGGCGAGCAGTACTTC. It codes for CASSFLDITGEQYF.

The V and J genes are TRBV19 and TRBJ1-2; D may be TRBD1 (6 bases). Trimming removed 5 bases at V and 5 bases at J, with 15 bases between. This CDR3 is 14 amino acids long. Germline V gene sequence: CDR1 LNHDA, CDR2 SQIVND (reference sequence). The CDR3 loop is CASSLTSGVYGYTF. The CDR3 nucleotides are TGTGCCAGTAGTCTAACCTCAGGGGTTTATGGCTACACCTTC. Full variable domain (outside the CDR3, taken from reference TRBV19 and TRBJ1-2): DGGITQSPKYLFRKEGQNVTLSCEQNLNHDAMYWYRQDPGQGLRLIYYSQIVNDFQKGDIAEGYSVSREKKESFPLTVTSAQKNPTAFYLCASSLTSGVYGYTFGSGTRLTVV.

The CDR3 nucleotides read TGTGCCAGCAGCCAGGAGCGGAACTCCTACGAGCAGTACTTC. It is translated as CASSQERNSYEQYF. The chain recombines TRBV4-2 with TRBJ2-7; the D gene is possibly TRBD2 (5 bases). This CDR3 region has 14 residues. Trimming shortened V by 3 bases and J by 0 bases, and 9 bases separated the two germline ends. Germline lookup yields CDR1 LGHNA and CDR2 YNFKEQ.

Here the CDR3 DNA reads TGTGCCAGCAAGCCGGGACAGGGGAGGACTGAAGCTTTCTTT. Protein sequence: CASKPGQGRTEAFF. The rearrangement links TRBV9 to TRBJ1-1; 10 nucleotides agree with TRBD1. The CDR3 loop spans 14 amino acids. J gave up 5 bases and V 6 bases, and 7 bases lay outside the gene matches. Per the germline V gene, CDR1 is SGDLS and CDR2 is YYNGEE.

In nucleotides, the CDR3 is TGTGCCAGCAGTTTAGCGGGAGTACAAGAGACCCAGTACTTC. It encodes CASSLAGVQETQYF. This rearrangement joins TRBV6-5 to TRBJ2-5; 9 bases are a match to TRBD2. CDR3 length: 14 residues. Germline V gene data show CDR1 as MNHEY and CDR2 as SVGAGI. The junction had 2 bases not matched to a gene; V was cut back by 4 bases and J by 2 bases.

This chain joins TRBV7-2 and TRBJ2-3, with D perhaps TRBD2 (5 bases). From germline, CDR1 is SGHTA and CDR2 FQGNSA. Trimming took off 3 bases at V and 2 bases at J, with 9 bases between the two ends. This CDR3 is 14 amino acids long. The CDR3 nucleotides read TGTGCCAGCAGCTTGGACTTCTACACAGATACGCAGTATTTT. This translates into CASSLDFYTDTQYF.

This chain uses TRBV28 with TRBJ1-5, with TRBD1 identical over 8 bases. This CDR3 spans 17 amino acids. Germline CDR1 is MDHEN and CDR2 is SYDVKM. J gave up 0 bases and V 4 bases, and 8 bases lay outside the gene matches. The CDR3 reads CASSSDRGWASNQPQHF. The CDR3 DNA sequence: TGTGCCAGCAGTTCAGACAGGGGATGGGCTAGCAATCAGCCCCAGCATTTT.

V and J are TRBV14 and TRBJ2-1; 15 bases agree with TRBD2. V shed 1 base and J 8 bases; nucleotides not matched to a gene: 9. The CDR3 is made up of 18 amino acids. Germline values: CDR1 SGHDN, CDR2 FVKESK. CDR3 bases: TGTGCCAGCAGCCAAGGTCCCGGACTAGCGGGGGGGTTGGATGAGCAGTTCTTC. Translated: CASSQGPGLAGGLDEQFF. Full variable domain (rest looked up from reference TRBV14 and TRBJ2-1): EAGVTQFPSHSVIEKGQTVTLRCDPISGHDNLYWYRRVMGKEIKFLLHFVKESKQDESGMPNNRFLAERTGGTYSTLKVQPAELEDSGVYFCASSQGPGLAGGLDEQFFGPGTRLTVL.